Listed below are T cell receptor beta chains from one sample, sequenced in a study of T cells in Graves' hyperthyroidism and ophthalmopathy. TCRdb redid the calling of the multiplex PCR reads with MiXCR, one entry per CDR3 protein. Here the sample spans about 480,000 distinct CDR3 sequences, over 13% being singletons. The sequenced material came from blood. Receptors were obtained from a woman aged 18 to 35 with Graves' hyperthyroidism. The CDR3 runs from the conserved cysteine through the conserved F or W. D genes are given only for firm matches. Clone size, where shown, is once, few, many, or a class for clones that have expanded.

j_gene	abundance	v_gene	d_gene	CDR3aa	CDR3nt
TRBJ2-1	NA	TRBV29-1	NA	CSVARGGTANNEQFF	TGCAGCGTTGCGAGGGGCGGGACAGCTAACAATGAGCAGTTCTTC
TRBJ2-7	NA	TRBV19	TRBD1	CASSDRARGQFNEQYF	TGTGCCAGTAGCGACCGGGCCCGGGGACAGTTTAACGAGCAGTACTTC
TRBJ2-5	many	TRBV20-1	NA	CSARPGSETQYF	TGCAGTGCTAGACCTGGGTCGGAGACCCAGTACTTC
TRBJ1-2	many	TRBV29-1	NA	CSVEITYYGYTF	TGCAGCGTTGAAATCACTTACTATGGCTACACCTTC
TRBJ2-7	NA	TRBV7-6	TRBD2	CASGGTSGRHEQYF	TGTGCCAGCGGGGGCACTAGCGGGAGACACGAGCAGTACTTC
TRBJ2-2	many	TRBV11-2	TRBD2	CASSLTSGRNNGELFF	TGTGCCAGCAGCCTAACTAGCGGGAGGAATAACGGGGAGCTGTTTTTT
TRBJ2-5	many	TRBV7-9	NA	CASSLASAQETQYF	TGTGCCAGCAGCTTAGCTTCAGCTCAAGAGACCCAGTACTTC
TRBJ2-7	many	TRBV6-5	NA	CASSSSGPYEQYF	TGTGCCAGCAGTTCCTCCGGGCCCTACGAGCAGTACTTC
TRBJ2-1	many	TRBV27	TRBD1	CASSRDSTYNEQFF	TGTGCCAGCAGTCGGGACAGCACCTACAATGAGCAGTTCTTC
TRBJ2-1	many	TRBV2	NA	CASRGGGNNEQFF	TGTGCCAGCAGGGGGGGCGGAAACAATGAGCAGTTCTTC
TRBJ2-3	many	TRBV2	NA	CASSEAVESTDTQYF	TGTGCCAGCAGTGAAGCGGTTGAATCCACAGATACGCAGTATTTT
TRBJ2-2	NA	TRBV7-2	TRBD2	CASSLDVGLAANTGELFF	TGTGCCAGCAGCTTAGACGTAGGACTAGCGGCGAACACCGGGGAGCTGTTTTTT
TRBJ2-1	many	TRBV12-5	NA	CASARSSLSKLWANEQFF	TGTGCTAGTGCCCGATCGTCCCTAAGCAAATTGTGGGCCAATGAGCAGTTCTTC
TRBJ1-3	many	TRBV6-2/TRBV6-3	NA	CASSSGASGNTIYF	TGTGCCAGCAGTTCCGGGGCCTCTGGAAACACCATATATTTT
TRBJ2-1	NA	TRBV27	TRBD2	CASSQTRLPGLAGGSSYNEQFF	TGTGCCAGCAGTCAGACCCGCCTCCCGGGACTAGCGGGGGGGAGCTCCTACAATGAGCAGTTCTTC
TRBJ2-7	many	TRBV7-6	NA	CASSLALPKGGNEQYF	TGTGCCAGCAGCTTAGCCCTCCCCAAGGGGGGCAACGAGCAGTACTTC
TRBJ2-3	many	TRBV18	NA	CASYSREDLTDTQYF	TGTGCCAGCTATTCAAGGGAGGATCTCACAGATACGCAGTATTTT
TRBJ2-3	NA	TRBV10-3	NA	CAIGGLAATDTQYF	TGTGCCATAGGGGGTCTAGCGGCCACAGATACGCAGTATTTT
TRBJ2-5	many	TRBV7-3	TRBD2	CASSRTSGRSETQYF	TGTGCCAGCAGCCGTACTAGCGGGAGGTCGGAGACCCAGTACTTC
TRBJ1-3	NA	TRBV5-1	TRBD1	CASSSGTVTSGNTIYF	TGCGCCAGCAGCTCAGGGACAGTAACCTCTGGAAACACCATATATTTT
TRBJ2-1	many	TRBV19	TRBD2	CASSSFSGSPDANEQFF	TGTGCCAGTAGTTCCTTTAGCGGGTCCCCCGACGCCAATGAGCAGTTCTTC
TRBJ2-7	NA	TRBV18	NA	CASSPLASAYEQYF	TGTGCCAGCTCACCGCTGGCTAGCGCCTACGAGCAGTACTTC
TRBJ1-2	few	TRBV3-1	NA	CASSQDPILRGYTF	TGTGCCAGCAGCCAAGATCCTATTCTACGGGGCTACACCTTC
TRBJ1-2	NA	TRBV20-1	NA	CSARLTGWGGYTF	TGCAGTGCTAGACTCACAGGGTGGGGTGGCTACACCTTC
TRBJ1-5	many	TRBV20-1	NA	CSAERGNQPQHF	TGCAGTGCCGAAAGGGGCAATCAGCCCCAGCATTTT
TRBJ2-2	many	TRBV24-1	NA	CATSDLRKNTGELFF	TGTGCCACCAGTGATTTGCGGAAGAACACCGGGGAGCTGTTTTTT
TRBJ2-3	many	TRBV11-3	TRBD2	CASSLVASGGRYTDTQYF	TGTGCCAGCAGCCTAGTGGCCTCTGGCGGGAGATATACAGATACGCAGTATTTT
TRBJ1-2	many	TRBV5-5	NA	CASSSRDRFKDGYTF	TGTGCCAGCAGCTCCAGAGACAGGTTCAAGGATGGCTACACCTTC
TRBJ2-2	few	TRBV9	NA	CASSPQVAGELFF	TGTGCCAGCAGCCCTCAGGTAGCCGGGGAGCTGTTTTTT